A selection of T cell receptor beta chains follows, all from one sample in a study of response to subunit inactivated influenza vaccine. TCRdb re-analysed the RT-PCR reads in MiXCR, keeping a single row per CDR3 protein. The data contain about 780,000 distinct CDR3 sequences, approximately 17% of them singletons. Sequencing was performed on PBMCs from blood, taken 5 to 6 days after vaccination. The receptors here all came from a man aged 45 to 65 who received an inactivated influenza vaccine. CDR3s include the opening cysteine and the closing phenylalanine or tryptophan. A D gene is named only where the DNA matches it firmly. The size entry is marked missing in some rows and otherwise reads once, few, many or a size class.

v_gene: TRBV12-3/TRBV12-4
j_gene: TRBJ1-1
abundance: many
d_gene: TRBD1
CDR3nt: TGTGCCAGCAGTTCTTTCGGGACAGCTTTTTCGAAAGCTTTCTTT
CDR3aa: CASSSFGTAFSKAFF

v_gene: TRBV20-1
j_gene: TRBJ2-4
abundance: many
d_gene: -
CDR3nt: TGCAGTGCTAGCCAAGAGGCCTTAGTCAAAAACATTCAGTACTTC
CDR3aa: CSASQEALVKNIQYF

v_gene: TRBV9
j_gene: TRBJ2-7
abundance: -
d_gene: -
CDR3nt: TGTGCCAGCAGCAAGAATAGGGACGGATACGAGCAGTACTTC
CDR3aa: CASSKNRDGYEQYF

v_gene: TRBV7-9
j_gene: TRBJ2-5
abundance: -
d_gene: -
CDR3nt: TGTGCCAGCAGCGACCACAGGGTCCAGACCCAGTACTTC
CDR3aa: CASSDHRVQTQYF

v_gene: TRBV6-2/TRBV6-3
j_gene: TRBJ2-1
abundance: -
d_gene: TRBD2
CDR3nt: TGTGCCAGCACGCGAGGGACTAGCTATATAAGTGAGCAGTTCTTC
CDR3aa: CASTRGTSYISEQFF

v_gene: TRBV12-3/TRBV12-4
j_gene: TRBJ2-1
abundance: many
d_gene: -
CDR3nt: TGTGCCAGCACCTCCTATGACACGACTAGTGAGCAGTTCTTC
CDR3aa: CASTSYDTTSEQFF

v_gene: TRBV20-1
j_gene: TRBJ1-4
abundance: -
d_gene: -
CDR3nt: TGCAGTGCTAGAGATAGTAGGACGGTCGAAAAACTGTTTTTT
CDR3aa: CSARDSRTVEKLFF

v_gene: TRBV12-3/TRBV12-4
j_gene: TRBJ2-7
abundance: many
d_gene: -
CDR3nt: TGTGCCAGCAGTCAATCGGACAGCTATTACGAGCAGTACTTC
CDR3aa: CASSQSDSYYEQYF

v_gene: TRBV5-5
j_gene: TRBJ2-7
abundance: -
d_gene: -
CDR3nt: TGTGCCAGCAGCCCTTCGAGGATTACTCCCGTTTCAGGCTTC
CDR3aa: CASSPSRITPVSGF

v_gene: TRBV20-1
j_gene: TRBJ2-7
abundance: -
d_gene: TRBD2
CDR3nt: TGCAGTGCTAGAGGAAGCGGGACCCGAAGTTCGTACGAGCAGTACTTC
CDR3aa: CSARGSGTRSSYEQYF